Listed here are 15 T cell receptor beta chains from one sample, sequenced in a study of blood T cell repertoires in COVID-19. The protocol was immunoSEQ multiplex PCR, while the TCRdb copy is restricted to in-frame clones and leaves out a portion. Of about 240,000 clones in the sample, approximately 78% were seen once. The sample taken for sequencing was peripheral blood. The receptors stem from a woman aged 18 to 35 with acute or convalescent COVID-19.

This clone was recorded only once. CDR3 DNA: TGTGCCAGCAGTTACGGCAGACTAGCGGGCTACGAGCAGTACTTC. It specifies CASSYGRLAGYEQYF. The rearrangement joins TRBV6-5 to TRBJ2-7; 10 bases fit TRBD2. CDR3 size: 15 residues. Germline CDR1 reads MNHEY; CDR2 reads SVGAGI. Trimming took 2 bases from V and 3 from J; bases not matched to a gene: 4.

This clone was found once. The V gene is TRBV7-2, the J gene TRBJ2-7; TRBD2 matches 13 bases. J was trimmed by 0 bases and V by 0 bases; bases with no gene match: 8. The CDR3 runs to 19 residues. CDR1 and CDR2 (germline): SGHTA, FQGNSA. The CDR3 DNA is TGTGCCAGCAGCTTAGCGACCGGGACTAGCGGGGCAATCTCCTACGAGCAGTACTTC. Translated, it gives CASSLATGTSGAISYEQYF.

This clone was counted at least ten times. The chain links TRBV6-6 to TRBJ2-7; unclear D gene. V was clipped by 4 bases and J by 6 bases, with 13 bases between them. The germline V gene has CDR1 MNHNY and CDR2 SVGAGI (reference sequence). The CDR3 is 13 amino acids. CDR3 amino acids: CASSFGSLSEQYF. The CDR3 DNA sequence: TGTGCCAGCAGTTTCGGTTCGCTCTCCGAGCAGTACTTC.

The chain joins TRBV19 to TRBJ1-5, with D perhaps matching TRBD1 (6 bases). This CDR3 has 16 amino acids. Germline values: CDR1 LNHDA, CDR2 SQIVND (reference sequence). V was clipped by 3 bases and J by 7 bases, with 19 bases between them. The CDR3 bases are TGTGCCAGTAGTATTCCGGTACAGGGAGTAAACCAGCCCCAGCATTTT. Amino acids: CASSIPVQGVNQPQHF.

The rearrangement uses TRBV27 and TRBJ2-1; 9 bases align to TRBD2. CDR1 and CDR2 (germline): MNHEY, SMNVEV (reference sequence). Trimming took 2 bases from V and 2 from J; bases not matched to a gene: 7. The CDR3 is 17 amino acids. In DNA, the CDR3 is TGTGCCAGCAGTTTACACCCCGGGACTAGCACCTACAATGAGCAGTTCTTC. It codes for CASSLHPGTSTYNEQFF.

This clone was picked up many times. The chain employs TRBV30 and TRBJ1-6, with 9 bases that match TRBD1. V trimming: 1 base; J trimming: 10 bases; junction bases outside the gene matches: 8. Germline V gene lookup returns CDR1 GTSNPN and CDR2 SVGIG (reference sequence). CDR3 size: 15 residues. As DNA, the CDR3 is TGTGCCTGGAGTGGAAGGACAGGGGTGAACTCACCCCTCCACTTT. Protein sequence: CAWSGRTGVNSPLHF.

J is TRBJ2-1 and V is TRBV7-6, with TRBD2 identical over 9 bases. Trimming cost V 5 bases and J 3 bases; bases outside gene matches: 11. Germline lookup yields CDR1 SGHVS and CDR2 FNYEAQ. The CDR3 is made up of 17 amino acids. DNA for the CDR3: TGTGCCAGCAGCCCGGCGGTACGACTAGCGGACTACAATGAGCAGTTCTTC. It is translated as CASSPAVRLADYNEQFF. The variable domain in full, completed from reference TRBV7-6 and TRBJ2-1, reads GAGVSQSPRYKVTKRGQDVALRCDPISGHVSLYWYRQALGQGPEFLTYFNYEAQQDKSGLPNDRFSAERPEGSISTLTIQRTEQRDSAMYRCASSPAVRLADYNEQFFGPGTRLTVL.

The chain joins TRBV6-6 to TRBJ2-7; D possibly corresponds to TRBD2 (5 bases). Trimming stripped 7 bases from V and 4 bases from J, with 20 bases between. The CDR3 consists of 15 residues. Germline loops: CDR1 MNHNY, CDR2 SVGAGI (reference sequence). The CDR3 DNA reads TGTGCCAGCACCTCCCCGGGATACCCGCCATACGAGCAGTACTTC. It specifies CASTSPGYPPYEQYF.

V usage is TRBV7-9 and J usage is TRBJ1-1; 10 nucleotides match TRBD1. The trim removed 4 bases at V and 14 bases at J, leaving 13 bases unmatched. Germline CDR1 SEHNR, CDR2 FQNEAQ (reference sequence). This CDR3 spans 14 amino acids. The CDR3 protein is CASSSAGQGGGLFF. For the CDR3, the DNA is TGTGCCAGCAGCTCCGCCGGACAGGGGGGAGGTCTATTCTTT.

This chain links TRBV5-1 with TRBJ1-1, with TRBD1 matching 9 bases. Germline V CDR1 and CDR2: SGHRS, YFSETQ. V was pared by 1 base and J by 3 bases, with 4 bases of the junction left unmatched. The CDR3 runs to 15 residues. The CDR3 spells CASSLPTGGDTEAFF. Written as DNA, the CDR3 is TGCGCCAGCAGCTTGCCGACAGGGGGAGACACTGAAGCTTTCTTT.

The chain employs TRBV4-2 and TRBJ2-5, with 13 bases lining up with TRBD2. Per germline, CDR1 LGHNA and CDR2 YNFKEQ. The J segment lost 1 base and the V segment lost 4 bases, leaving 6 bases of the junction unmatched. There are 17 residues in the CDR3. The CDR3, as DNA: TGTGCCAGCAGCCCTGACGGGACTAGCGGGGTCCAAGAGACCCAGTACTTC. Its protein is CASSPDGTSGVQETQYF.

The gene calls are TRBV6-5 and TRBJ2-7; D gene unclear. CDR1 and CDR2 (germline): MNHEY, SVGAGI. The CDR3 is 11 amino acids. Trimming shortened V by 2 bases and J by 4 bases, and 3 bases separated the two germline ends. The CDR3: CASSYLYEQYF. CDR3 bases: TGTGCCAGCAGTTACCTTTACGAGCAGTACTTC.

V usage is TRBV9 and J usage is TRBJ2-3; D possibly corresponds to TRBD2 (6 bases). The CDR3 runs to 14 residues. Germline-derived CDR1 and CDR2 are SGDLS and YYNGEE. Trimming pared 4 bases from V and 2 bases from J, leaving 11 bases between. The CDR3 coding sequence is TGTGCCAGCAGCCTGGCGGGATCCACAGATACGCAGTATTTT. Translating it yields CASSLAGSTDTQYF.

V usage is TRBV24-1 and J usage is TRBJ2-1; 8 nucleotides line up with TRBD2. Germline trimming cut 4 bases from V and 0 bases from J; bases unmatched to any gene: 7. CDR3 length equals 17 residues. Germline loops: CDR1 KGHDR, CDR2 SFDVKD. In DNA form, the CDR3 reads TGTGCCACCAGTGACCCTAGCGGGCCCAGCTCCTACAATGAGCAGTTCTTC. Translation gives CATSDPSGPSSYNEQFF.

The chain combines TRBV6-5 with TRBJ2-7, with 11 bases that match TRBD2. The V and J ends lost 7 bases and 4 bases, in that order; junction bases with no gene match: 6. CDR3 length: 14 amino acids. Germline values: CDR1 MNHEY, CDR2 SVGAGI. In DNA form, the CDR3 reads TGTGCCAGCATCGGGACTAGCGGAGGATACGAGCAGTACTTC. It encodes CASIGTSGGYEQYF.